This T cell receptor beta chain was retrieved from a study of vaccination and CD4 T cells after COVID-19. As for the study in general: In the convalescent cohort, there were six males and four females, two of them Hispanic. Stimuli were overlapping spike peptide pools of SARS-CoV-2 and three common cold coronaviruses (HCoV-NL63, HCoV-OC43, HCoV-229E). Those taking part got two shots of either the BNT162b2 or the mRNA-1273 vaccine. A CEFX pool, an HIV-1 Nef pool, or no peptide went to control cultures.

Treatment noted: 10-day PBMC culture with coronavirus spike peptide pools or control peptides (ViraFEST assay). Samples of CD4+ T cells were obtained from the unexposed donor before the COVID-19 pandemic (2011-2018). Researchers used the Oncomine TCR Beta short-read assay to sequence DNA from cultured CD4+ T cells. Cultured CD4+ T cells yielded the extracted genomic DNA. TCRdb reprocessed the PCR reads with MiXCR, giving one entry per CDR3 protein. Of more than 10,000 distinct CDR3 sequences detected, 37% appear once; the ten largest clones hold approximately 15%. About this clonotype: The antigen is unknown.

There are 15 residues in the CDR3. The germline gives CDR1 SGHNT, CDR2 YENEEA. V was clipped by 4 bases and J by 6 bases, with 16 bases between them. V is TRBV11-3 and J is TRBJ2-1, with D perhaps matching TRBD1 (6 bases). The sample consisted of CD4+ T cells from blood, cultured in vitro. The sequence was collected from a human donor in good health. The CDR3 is CASSSRTVSANEQFF. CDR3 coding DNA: TGTGCCAGCAGCTCACGGACAGTTTCTGCCAATGAGCAGTTCTTC.